These 18 T cell receptor beta chains came from one sample sequenced in a study of T cells in Graves' hyperthyroidism and ophthalmopathy. Amplification targeted TCR beta CDR3 regions from RNA transcripts. Researchers ran a first-round RT-PCR on the TCR CDR3 using the HTBI primer set. One entry per CDR3 protein results from TCRdb running MiXCR on the multiplex PCR reads. In the table there are about 480,000 distinct CDR3 sequences, about 20% of which are singletons. Sequencing used blood. Source of these receptors: a woman in her 70s with Graves' ophthalmopathy.

Ten or more counts support this clonotype. The rearrangement uses TRBV7-2 and TRBJ2-5; D remains unclear. This CDR3 is 12 amino acids long. From germline, CDR1 is SGHTA and CDR2 FQGNSA. The V end was cut by 8 bases, the J end by 2 bases, with 9 bases between. In DNA, the CDR3 is TGTGCCAGCGCGGCCCCACAAGAGACCCAGTACTTC. Protein product: CASAAPQETQYF.

The CDR3 nucleotides read TGTGCCAGCAGCTTGGTGCTTGGGCGGAAAGTCTATGGCTACACCTTC. Translating gives CASSLVLGRKVYGYTF. The V gene is TRBV7-9, the J gene TRBJ1-2, with D uncertain. Germline values: CDR1 SEHNR, CDR2 FQNEAQ (reference sequence). CDR3 length: 16 residues. The V gene lost 3 bases and the J gene lost 4 bases, with 18 bases spanning the gap.

In the case of this clonotype: No conserved phenylalanine or tryptophan is present at the end of the CDR3, so a read error is the likely explanation. The chain recombines TRBV20-1 with TRBJ1-6; the D gene is possibly TRBD1 (6 bases). The CDR3 extends over 13 amino acids. The germline V gene encodes CDR1 DFQATT and CDR2 SNEGSKA (reference sequence). V gave up 5 bases and J gave up 6 bases, with 11 bases separating them. CDR3 in amino acids: CSAGRTVNSPLHL. The CDR3 DNA is TGCAGTGCTGGGAGGACAGTTAATTCACCCCTCCACCTT.

This clonotype occurred a few times. This chain joins TRBV2 and TRBJ1-2; D call uncertain. V lost 6 bases and J 3 bases, leaving 8 bases between the germline ends. Germline V gives CDR1 SNHLY, CDR2 FYNNEI. This CDR3 is 12 amino acids long. DNA of the CDR3: TGTGCCAGCAGGTTTCTCTACTATGGCTACACCTTC. Amino acids: CASRFLYYGYTF.

CDR3 amino acids: CSARDATSGRQYEQYF. As DNA, the CDR3 is TGCAGTGCTAGAGACGCGACTAGCGGGAGACAGTACGAGCAGTACTTC. V gene TRBV20-1 combines with J gene TRBJ2-7; 12 nucleotides agree with TRBD2. In germline, CDR1 is DFQATT, CDR2 SNEGSKA (reference sequence). V dropped 0 bases and J dropped 4; count of bases not matched to a gene: 7. The CDR3 is 16 amino acids.

This clonotype was counted at least ten times. V gene TRBV28 combines with J gene TRBJ2-7, with D tentatively TRBD2 (6 bases). The CDR3 length is 12 residues. Between the trimmed V and J ends, which lost 5 bases and 4 bases, there was a span of 9 bases. Germline V gives CDR1 MDHEN, CDR2 SYDVKM. In nucleotides, the CDR3 is TGTGCCAGCAGTGCCGCGGGGTACGAGCAGTACTTC. Its protein is CASSAAGYEQYF.

This clonotype was picked up many times. The chain recombines TRBV7-8 with TRBJ1-1; D may be TRBD1 (5 bases). V was clipped by 0 bases and J by 6 bases, with 8 bases between them. The germline V gene has CDR1 SGHVS and CDR2 FQNEAQ. The CDR3 covers 13 residues. The CDR3 nucleotides read TGTGCCAGCAGCTTAGCGCGGGGGGCTGAAGCTTTCTTT. This translates into CASSLARGAEAFF.

The V and J genes are TRBV20-1 and TRBJ2-7; D perhaps matches TRBD1 (5 bases). The CDR3 has 13 amino acids. V dropped 3 bases and J dropped 0 bases, with 9 bases sitting between them. Germline V gene sequence: CDR1 DFQATT, CDR2 SNEGSKA (reference sequence). CDR3 nucleotides: TGCAGTGCTAGGTTTCAGGGCTCCTACGAGCAGTACTTC. As protein: CSARFQGSYEQYF.

This clonotype was seen at least ten times. This sequence joins TRBV12-3 or TRBV12-4 and TRBJ2-1; D is uncertain. The CDR3 runs 13 residues. With 5 bases removed from V and 8 bases from J, the gap between germline ends came to 13 bases. The CDR3 DNA reads as TGTGCCAGCAGTCTTACCATAGGTTATGAGCAGTTCTTC. Protein: CASSLTIGYEQFF.

In its sample, this clonotype was seen many times. The CDR3 protein is CASSFGIEQFF. In DNA form, the CDR3 reads TGTGCCAGCAGTTTCGGTATAGAGCAGTTCTTC. The chain recombines TRBV6-2 or TRBV6-3 with TRBJ2-1, with D unresolved. Germline V CDR1 and CDR2: MNHEY, SVGEGT. The germline V and J ends were trimmed by 4 bases and 10 bases, with 8 bases remaining between them. The CDR3 is 11 amino acids.

The genes are TRBV11-2 and TRBJ2-5; 8 bases match TRBD2. V gave up 5 bases and J gave up 2 bases; unmatched junction bases: 13. Germline lookup yields CDR1 SGHAT and CDR2 FQNNGV. CDR3 length: 17 residues. The CDR3 here is CASSLPSGPGIQETQYF. The CDR3 DNA is TGTGCCAGCAGCCTTCCTAGCGGGCCGGGTATACAAGAGACCCAGTACTTC.

Only a few counts were recorded for this clonotype. V usage is TRBV20-1 and J usage is TRBJ2-5, with 11 positions matching TRBD2. Germline assignment: CDR1 DFQATT and CDR2 SNEGSKA (reference sequence). The CDR3 has 13 residues. The junction had 3 bases not matched to a gene; V was cut back by 5 bases and J by 4 bases. CDR3 DNA: TGCAGTGCTGCTCTAGCGGGAGGAGAGACCCAGTACTTC. The encoded protein is CSAALAGGETQYF.

In this sample, this clonotype turned up a few times. The rearrangement joins TRBV20-1 to TRBJ1-2; the D gene is possibly TRBD1 (6 bases). V was clipped by 3 bases and J by 0 bases, with 17 bases between them. From germline, CDR1 is DFQATT and CDR2 SNEGSKA (reference sequence). The CDR3 has 16 amino acids. CDR3 nucleotides: TGCAGTGCTAGGGCCGCGGGGGCAGCCTCTAACTATGGCTACACCTTC. It translates to CSARAAGAASNYGYTF.

Many counts were recorded for this clonotype. The CDR3: CASSEDWNTEAFF. The CDR3, as DNA: TGTGCCAGCAGTGAGGACTGGAACACTGAAGCTTTCTTT. The gene calls are TRBV2 and TRBJ1-1, with D unclear. CDR3 length: 13 amino acids. CDR1 is SNHLY and CDR2 is FYNNEI in the germline V gene. V was shortened by 3 bases and J by 1 base, with 6 bases between the two germline ends.

This clonotype has more than one count but fewer than ten. CDR3 bases: TGTGCCACCAGCAGAGATCTGGCTTTAGATGAGCAGTTCTTC. It is translated as CATSRDLALDEQFF. The gene calls are TRBV15 and TRBJ2-1, with unresolved D. The CDR3 spans 14 residues. V was pared by 0 bases and J by 8 bases, with 11 bases between. Germline CDR1 is LNHNV and CDR2 is YYDKDF (reference sequence).

The chain carries TRBV29-1 and TRBJ2-7; 8 positions agree with TRBD1. The ends lost 2 bases at V and 3 bases at J; junction bases unmatched: 12. CDR1 is SQVTM, CDR2 ANQGSEA, per germline. This CDR3 is built from 16 residues. The CDR3 spells CSVEKGQGVANYEQYF. DNA for the CDR3: TGCAGCGTTGAAAAAGGACAGGGCGTCGCAAACTACGAGCAGTACTTC.

The chain recombines TRBV19 with TRBJ2-7, with 7 bases matching TRBD1. Germline CDR1 LNHDA, CDR2 SQIVND (reference sequence). The V and J ends lost 8 bases and 2 bases, in that order; junction bases with no gene match: 15. This CDR3 has 16 residues. The DNA of the CDR3 is TGTGCCAGTCCTCCCTGGGGACAGAACGCGACCTACGAGCAGTACTTC. This translates into CASPPWGQNATYEQYF.

The chain recombines TRBV30 with TRBJ1-6; D is undetermined. There are 11 residues in the CDR3. Germline V gene lookup returns CDR1 GTSNPN and CDR2 SVGIG (reference sequence). V dropped 5 bases and J dropped 9 bases, with 8 bases sitting between them. The CDR3, as DNA: TGTGCCTGGTCTTCGCTTTCACCCCTCCACTTT. It is translated as CAWSSLSPLHF.